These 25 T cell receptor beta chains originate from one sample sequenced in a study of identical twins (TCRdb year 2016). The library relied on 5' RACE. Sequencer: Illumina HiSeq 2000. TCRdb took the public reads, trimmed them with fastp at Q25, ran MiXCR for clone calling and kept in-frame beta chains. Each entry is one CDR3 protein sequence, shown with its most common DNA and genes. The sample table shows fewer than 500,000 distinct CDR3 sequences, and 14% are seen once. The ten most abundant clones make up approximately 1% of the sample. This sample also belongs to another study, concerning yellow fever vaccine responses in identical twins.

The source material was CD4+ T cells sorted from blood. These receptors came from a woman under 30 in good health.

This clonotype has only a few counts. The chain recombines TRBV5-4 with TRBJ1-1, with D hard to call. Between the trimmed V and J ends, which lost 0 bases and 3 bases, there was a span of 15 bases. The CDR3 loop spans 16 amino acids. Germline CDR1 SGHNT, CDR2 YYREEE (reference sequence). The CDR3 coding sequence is TGTGCCAGCAGCTTGGGAGTCCGGGAGGGCGACACTGAAGCTTTCTTT. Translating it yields CASSLGVREGDTEAFF.

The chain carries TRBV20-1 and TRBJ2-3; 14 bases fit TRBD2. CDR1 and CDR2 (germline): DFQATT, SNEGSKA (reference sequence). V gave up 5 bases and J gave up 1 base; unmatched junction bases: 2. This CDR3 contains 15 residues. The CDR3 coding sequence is TGCAGTGCTTCGGGACTAGCGGGAGGCACAGATACGCAGTATTTT. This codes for CSASGLAGGTDTQYF.

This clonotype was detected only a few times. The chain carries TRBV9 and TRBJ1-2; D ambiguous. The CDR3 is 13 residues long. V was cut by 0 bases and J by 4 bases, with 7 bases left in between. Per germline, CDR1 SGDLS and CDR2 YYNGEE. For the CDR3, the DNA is TGTGCCAGCAGCGTAGGCACAGCCTATGGCTACACCTTC. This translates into CASSVGTAYGYTF.

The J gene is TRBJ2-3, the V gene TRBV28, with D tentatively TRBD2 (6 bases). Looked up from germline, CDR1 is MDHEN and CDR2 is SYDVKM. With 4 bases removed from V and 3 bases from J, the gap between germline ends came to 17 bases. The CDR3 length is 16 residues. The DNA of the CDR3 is TGTGCCAGCAGTTCTCCGGCGGGACCGGTGACAGATACGCAGTATTTT. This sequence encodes CASSSPAGPVTDTQYF.

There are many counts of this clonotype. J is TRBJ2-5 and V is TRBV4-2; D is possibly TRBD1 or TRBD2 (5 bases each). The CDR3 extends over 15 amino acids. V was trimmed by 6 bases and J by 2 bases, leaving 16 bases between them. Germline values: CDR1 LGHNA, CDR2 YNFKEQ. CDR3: CASRHGAREQETQYF. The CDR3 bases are TGTGCCAGCAGGCACGGGGCACGGGAACAAGAGACCCAGTACTTC.

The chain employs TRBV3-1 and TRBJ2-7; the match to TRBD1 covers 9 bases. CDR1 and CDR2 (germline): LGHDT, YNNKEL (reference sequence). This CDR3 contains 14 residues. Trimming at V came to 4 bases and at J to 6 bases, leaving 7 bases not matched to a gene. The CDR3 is CASSLGTGRGEQYF. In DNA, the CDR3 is TGTGCCAGCAGCCTCGGGACAGGGAGGGGCGAGCAGTACTTC.

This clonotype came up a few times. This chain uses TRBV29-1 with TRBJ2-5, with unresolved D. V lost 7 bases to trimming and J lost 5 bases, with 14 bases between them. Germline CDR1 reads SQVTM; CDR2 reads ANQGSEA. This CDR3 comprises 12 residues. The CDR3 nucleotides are TGCAGCGGGAAGGAGTCGGGTGAGACCCAGTACTTC. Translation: CSGKESGETQYF.

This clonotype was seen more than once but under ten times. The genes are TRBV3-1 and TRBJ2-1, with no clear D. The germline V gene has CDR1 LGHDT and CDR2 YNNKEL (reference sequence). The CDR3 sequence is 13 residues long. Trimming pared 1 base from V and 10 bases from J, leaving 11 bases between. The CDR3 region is CASSQAKLCEQFF. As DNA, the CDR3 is TGTGCCAGCAGCCAAGCAAAACTTTGCGAGCAGTTCTTC.

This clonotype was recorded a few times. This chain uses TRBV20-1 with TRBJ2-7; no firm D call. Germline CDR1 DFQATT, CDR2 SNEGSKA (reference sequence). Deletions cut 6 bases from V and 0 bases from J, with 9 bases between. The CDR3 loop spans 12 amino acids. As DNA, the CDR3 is TGCAGTGCCCCGGCTAGCTCCTACGAGCAGTACTTC. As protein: CSAPASSYEQYF.

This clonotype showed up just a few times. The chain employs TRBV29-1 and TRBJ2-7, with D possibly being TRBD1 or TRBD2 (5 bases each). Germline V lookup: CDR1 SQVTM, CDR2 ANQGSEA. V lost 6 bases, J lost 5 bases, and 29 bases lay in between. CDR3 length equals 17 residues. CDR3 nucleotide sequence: TGCAGCGTGGTGGGACCCGATATTACTAGACCCTACAACGAGCAGTACTTC. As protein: CSVVGPDITRPYNEQYF.

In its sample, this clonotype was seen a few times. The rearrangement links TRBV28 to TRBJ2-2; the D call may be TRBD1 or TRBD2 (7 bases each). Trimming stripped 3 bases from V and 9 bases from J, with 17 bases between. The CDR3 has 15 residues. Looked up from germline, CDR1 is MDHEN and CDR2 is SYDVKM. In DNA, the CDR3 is TGTGCCAGCAGTTTTAACAGGGGAGGGAACCGGGAGCTGTTTTTT. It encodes CASSFNRGGNRELFF.

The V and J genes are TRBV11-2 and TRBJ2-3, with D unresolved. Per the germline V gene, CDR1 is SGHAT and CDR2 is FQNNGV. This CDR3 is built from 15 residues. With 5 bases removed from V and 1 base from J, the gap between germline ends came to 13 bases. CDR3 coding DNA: TGTGCCAGCAGCGTGGGCCTCCAGGGCACAGATACGCAGTATTTT. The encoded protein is CASSVGLQGTDTQYF.

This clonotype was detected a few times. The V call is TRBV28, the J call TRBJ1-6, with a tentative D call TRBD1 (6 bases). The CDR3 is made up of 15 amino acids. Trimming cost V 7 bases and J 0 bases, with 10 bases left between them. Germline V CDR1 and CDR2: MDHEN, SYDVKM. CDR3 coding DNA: TGTGCCAGCAAGAGGGGGAGCTCCTATAATTCACCCCTCCACTTT. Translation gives CASKRGSSYNSPLHF.

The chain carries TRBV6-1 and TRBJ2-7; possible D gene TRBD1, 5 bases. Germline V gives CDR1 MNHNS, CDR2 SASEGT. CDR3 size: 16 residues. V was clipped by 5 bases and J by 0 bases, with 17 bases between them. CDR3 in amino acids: CASSTLALQASYEQYF. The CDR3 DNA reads TGTGCCAGCAGTACACTGGCCCTACAGGCCTCCTACGAGCAGTACTTC.

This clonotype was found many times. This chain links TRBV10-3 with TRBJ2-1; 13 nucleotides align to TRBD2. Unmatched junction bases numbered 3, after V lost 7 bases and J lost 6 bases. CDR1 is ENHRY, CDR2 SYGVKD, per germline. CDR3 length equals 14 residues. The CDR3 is CAITGTSGVNEQFF. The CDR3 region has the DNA TGTGCCATCACCGGGACTAGCGGGGTCAATGAGCAGTTCTTC.

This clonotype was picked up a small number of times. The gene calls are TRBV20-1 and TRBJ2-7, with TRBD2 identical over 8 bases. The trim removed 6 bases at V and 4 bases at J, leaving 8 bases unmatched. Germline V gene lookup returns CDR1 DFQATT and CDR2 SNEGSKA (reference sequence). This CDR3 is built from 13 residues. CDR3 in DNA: TGCAGTGCCCCCGGGACTAGACGTTACGAGCAGTACTTC. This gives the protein CSAPGTRRYEQYF.

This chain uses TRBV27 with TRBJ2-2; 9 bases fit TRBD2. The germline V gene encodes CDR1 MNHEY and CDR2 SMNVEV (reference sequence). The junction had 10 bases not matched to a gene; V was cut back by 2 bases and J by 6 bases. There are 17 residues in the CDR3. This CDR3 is CASSLRAGLAGPGELFF. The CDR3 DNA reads TGTGCCAGCAGTTTAAGGGCGGGGCTAGCGGGGCCCGGGGAGCTGTTTTTT.

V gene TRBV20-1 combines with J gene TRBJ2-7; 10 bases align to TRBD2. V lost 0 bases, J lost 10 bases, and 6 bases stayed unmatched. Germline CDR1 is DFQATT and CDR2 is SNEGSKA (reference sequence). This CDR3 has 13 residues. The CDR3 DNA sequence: TGCAGTGCTAGAGACCCTGAGCGGGAGGGCCAGTACTTC. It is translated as CSARDPEREGQYF.

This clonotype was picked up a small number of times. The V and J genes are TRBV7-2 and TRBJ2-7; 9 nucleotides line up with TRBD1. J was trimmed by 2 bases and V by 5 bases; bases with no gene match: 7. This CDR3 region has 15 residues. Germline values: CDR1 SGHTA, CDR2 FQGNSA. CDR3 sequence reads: CASSPGQGLTYEQYF. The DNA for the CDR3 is TGTGCCAGCAGCCCGGGACAGGGACTCACCTACGAGCAGTACTTC.

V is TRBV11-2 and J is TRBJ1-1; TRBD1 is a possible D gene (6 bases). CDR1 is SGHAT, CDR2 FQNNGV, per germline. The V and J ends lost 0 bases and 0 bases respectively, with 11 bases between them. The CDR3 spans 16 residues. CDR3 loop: CASSLDLRQVNTEAFF. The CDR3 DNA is TGTGCCAGCAGCTTAGATCTCAGACAGGTGAACACTGAAGCTTTCTTT.

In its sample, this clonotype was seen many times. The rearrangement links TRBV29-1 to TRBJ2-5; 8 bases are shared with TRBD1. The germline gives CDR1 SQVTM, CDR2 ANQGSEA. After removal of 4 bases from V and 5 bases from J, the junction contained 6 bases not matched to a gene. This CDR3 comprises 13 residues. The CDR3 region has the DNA TGCAGCGTTGGACAGGGGTTGTCGGAGACCCAGTACTTC. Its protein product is CSVGQGLSETQYF.

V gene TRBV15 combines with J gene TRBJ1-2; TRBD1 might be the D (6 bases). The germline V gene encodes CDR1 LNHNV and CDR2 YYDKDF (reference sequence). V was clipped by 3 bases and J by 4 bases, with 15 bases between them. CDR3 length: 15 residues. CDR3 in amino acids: CATSSPTGLIYGYTF. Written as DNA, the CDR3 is TGTGCCACCAGCAGCCCGACAGGCTTGATCTATGGCTACACCTTC.

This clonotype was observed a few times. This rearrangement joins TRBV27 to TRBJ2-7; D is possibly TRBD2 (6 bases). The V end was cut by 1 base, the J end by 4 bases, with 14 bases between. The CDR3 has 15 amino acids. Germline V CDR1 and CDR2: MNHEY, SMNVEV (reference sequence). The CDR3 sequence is CASSLYPLAGYEQYF. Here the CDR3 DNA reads TGTGCCAGCAGTTTATACCCTTTGGCGGGATACGAGCAGTACTTC.

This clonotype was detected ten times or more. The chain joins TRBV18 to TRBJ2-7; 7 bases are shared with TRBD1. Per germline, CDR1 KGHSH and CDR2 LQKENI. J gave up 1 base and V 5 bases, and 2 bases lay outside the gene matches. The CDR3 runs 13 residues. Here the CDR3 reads CASSTTGSYEQYF. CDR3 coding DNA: TGTGCCAGCTCAACGACAGGGTCCTACGAGCAGTACTTC.

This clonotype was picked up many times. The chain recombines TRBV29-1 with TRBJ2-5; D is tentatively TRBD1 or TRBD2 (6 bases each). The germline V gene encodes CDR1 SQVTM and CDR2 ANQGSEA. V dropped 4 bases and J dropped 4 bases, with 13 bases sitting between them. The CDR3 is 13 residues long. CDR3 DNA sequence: TGCAGCGTTGGTAGTGGGGGGCGAGAGACCCAGTACTTC. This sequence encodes CSVGSGGRETQYF.